The clone carrying this T cell receptor (beta chain) has at least ten counts. What it binds is not known. CDR1 is SQVTM, CDR2 ANQGSEA, per germline. With 4 bases removed from V and 5 bases from J, the gap between germline ends came to 6 bases. This CDR3 has 11 residues. The data derive from a study of response to subunit inactivated influenza vaccine. Study-wide results and caveats: New T cells are recruited in small numbers by each seasonal influenza vaccination, according to the authors' suggestion.

Each CDR3 protein gets one entry after TCRdb re-called the RT-PCR reads with MiXCR. The sample holds 450,000 to 550,000 distinct CDR3 sequences; around 25% are singletons and the top ten take 1.9%. The specimen comprised CD4+ T cells sorted from PBMCs, sampled approximately 5 days after vaccination. This chain links TRBV29-1 with TRBJ2-1, with D unclear. The TCR was taken from a man in his fifties or sixties who received an inactivated influenza vaccine. The CDR3 sequence is CSVVSDNEQFF. The CDR3 bases are TGCAGCGTTGTGAGCGACAATGAGCAGTTCTTC.